This T cell receptor (beta chain) was found in a study of blood T cell repertoires in COVID-19. Overall study: Acute-phase and convalescent COVID-19 samples originated in the United States, Italy and Spain.

Assay: immunoSEQ multiplex PCR; the TCRdb copy retains only in-frame clones and omits some. The repertoire holds roughly 500,000 clones, with roughly 89% as singletons. This clone was recorded many times. Followed longitudinally, the Seattle patients had been enrolled during active infection. This CDR3 has 13 residues. The germline CDR1 and CDR2 sequences are MNHEY and SMNVEV (reference sequence). V was pared by 5 bases and J by 4 bases, with 9 bases between. Sequenced material: peripheral blood. The TCR was taken from a man between 18 and 29 years old with COVID-19, enrolled during active disease. The chain has TRBV27 and TRBJ1-5; D is perhaps TRBD1 (5 bases). This CDR3 is CASSGAGNQPQHF. DNA for the CDR3: TGTGCCAGCAGTGGCGCAGGGAATCAGCCCCAGCATTTT.